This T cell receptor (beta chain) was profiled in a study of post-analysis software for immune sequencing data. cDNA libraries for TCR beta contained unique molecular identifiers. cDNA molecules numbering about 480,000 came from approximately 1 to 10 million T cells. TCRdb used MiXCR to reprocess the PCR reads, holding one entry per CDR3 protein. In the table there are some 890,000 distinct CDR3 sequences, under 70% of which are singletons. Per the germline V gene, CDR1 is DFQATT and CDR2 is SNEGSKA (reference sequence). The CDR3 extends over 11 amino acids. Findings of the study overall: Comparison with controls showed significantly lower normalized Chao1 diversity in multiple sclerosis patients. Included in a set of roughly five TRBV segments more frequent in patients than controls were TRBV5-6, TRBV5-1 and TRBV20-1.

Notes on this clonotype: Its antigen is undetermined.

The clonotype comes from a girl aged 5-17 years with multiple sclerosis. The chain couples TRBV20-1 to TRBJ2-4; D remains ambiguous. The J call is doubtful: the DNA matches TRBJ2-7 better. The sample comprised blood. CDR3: CSARIVGEQYF. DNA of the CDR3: TGCAGTGCTAGAATAGTGGGCGAGCAGTACTTC.